This is a list of T cell receptor beta chains from one sample in a study of T cell responses to AZD1222 COVID-19 vaccine. Profiling relied on immunoSEQ multiplex PCR, and the TCRdb table lists in-frame clones only, not all of them. Among some 190,000 clones listed, approximately 92% were seen once. Source: peripheral blood, taken on day 0 of AZD1222 vaccination. The receptors were gathered from an adult in good health. Each CDR3 is given with its conserved first and last residue. Each record gives: D gene, J gene, V gene, clone size, CDR3 protein, CDR3 DNA. D genes are given only for firm matches. Clone size appears in some rows only: once, few, many, or a class for an expanded clone.

D: TRBD2; J: TRBJ2-5; V: TRBV3-1/TRBV3-2; size: .; CDR3: CASRTLAGGPGLETQYF; DNA: TGTGCCAGCAGAACACTAGCGGGGGGGCCCGGCTTAGAGACCCAGTACTTC
D: .; J: TRBJ1-2; V: TRBV24-1; size: .; CDR3: CATSDELTEANYGYTF; DNA: TGTGCCACCAGTGATGAACTGACGGAAGCTAACTATGGCTACACCTTC
D: TRBD2; J: TRBJ2-7; V: TRBV28; size: .; CDR3: CASSLGGGRIYEQYF; DNA: TGTGCCAGCAGTTTAGGCGGGGGGAGAATATACGAGCAGTACTTC
D: TRBD1; J: TRBJ1-6; V: TRBV19; size: .; CDR3: CASEQGFGNSPLHF; DNA: TGTGCCAGTGAACAGGGGTTTGGTAATTCACCCCTCCACTTT
D: .; J: TRBJ1-6; V: TRBV7-3; size: .; CDR3: CASGSNNSPLHF; DNA: TGTGCCAGCGGAAGTAACAATTCACCCCTCCACTTT
D: .; J: TRBJ2-3; V: TRBV9; size: .; CDR3: CASSGTSSTDTQYF; DNA: TGTGCCAGCAGCGGAACATCTAGCACAGATACGCAGTATTTT
D: .; J: TRBJ2-2; V: TRBV5-1; size: .; CDR3: CASSLQGGYGTGELFF; DNA: TGCGCCAGCAGCTTGCAGGGTGGTTATGGCACCGGGGAGCTGTTTTTT
D: .; J: TRBJ1-2; V: TRBV18; size: .; CDR3: CASSPTGTNYGYTF; DNA: TGTGCCAGCTCACCAACCGGGACTAACTATGGCTACACCTTC
D: .; J: TRBJ1-5; V: TRBV12-3/TRBV12-4; size: .; CDR3: CASSGYSNQPQHF; DNA: TGTGCCAGCAGTGGTTATAGCAATCAGCCCCAGCATTTT
D: .; J: TRBJ1-2; V: TRBV6-5; size: .; CDR3: CASSYPRGAGYGYTF; DNA: TGTGCCAGCAGTTACCCGCGGGGGGCTGGCTATGGCTACACCTTC
D: .; J: TRBJ1-5; V: TRBV6-1; size: .; CDR3: CASSEFVRGSNQPQHF; DNA: TGTGCCAGCAGTGAATTTGTCAGGGGAAGCAATCAGCCCCAGCATTTT
D: TRBD1; J: TRBJ1-2; V: TRBV24-1; size: .; CDR3: CATSQDRVYGYTF; DNA: TGTGCCACCAGCCAGGACAGGGTTTATGGCTACACCTTC
D: .; J: TRBJ2-5; V: TRBV21-1; size: .; CDR3: CASSLGTKNQETQYF; DNA: TGTGCCAGCAGCCTGGGGACAAAGAACCAAGAGACCCAGTACTTC
D: .; J: TRBJ1-1; V: TRBV5-6; size: once; CDR3: CASSVTLTDPFGAFF; DNA: TGTGCCAGCAGCGTGACATTAACGGACCCGTTTGGGGCTTTCTTT
D: .; J: TRBJ1-1; V: TRBV19; size: .; CDR3: CANTRLSGFTEAFF; DNA: TGTGCAAACACCCGCCTCAGCGGATTTACTGAAGCTTTCTTT
D: .; J: TRBJ1-4; V: TRBV5-1; size: .; CDR3: CASSSGPINEKLFF; DNA: TGCGCCAGCAGCTCGGGACCGATAAATGAAAAACTGTTTTTT
D: TRBD1; J: TRBJ1-6; V: TRBV2; size: .; CDR3: CASSKGGNLHF; DNA: TGTGCCAGCAGTAAAGGGGGCAACCTCCACTTT
D: .; J: TRBJ2-3; V: TRBV29-1; size: .; CDR3: CSVGLTGRLPDTQYF; DNA: TGCAGCGTTGGGCTTACAGGGCGGTTGCCAGATACGCAGTATTTT
D: .; J: TRBJ2-7; V: TRBV6-6; size: .; CDR3: CASSYVQTSSYEQYF; DNA: TGTGCCAGCAGTTACGTCCAAACCAGCTCCTACGAGCAGTACTTC
D: .; J: TRBJ1-6; V: TRBV7-2; size: .; CDR3: CASSLSNGNSPLHF; DNA: TGTGCCAGCAGCTTATCCAACGGTAATTCACCCCTCCACTTT
D: TRBD2; J: TRBJ2-7; V: TRBV4-1; size: .; CDR3: CASSPSPASGGVSSYEQYF; DNA: TGCGCCAGCAGCCCATCCCCCGCTAGCGGGGGGGTTAGCTCCTACGAGCAGTACTTC
D: .; J: TRBJ1-5; V: TRBV19; size: .; CDR3: CASSVGQTSNQPQHF; DNA: TGTGCCAGTAGTGTCGGACAGACGAGCAATCAGCCCCAGCATTTT
D: .; J: TRBJ1-2; V: TRBV6-5; size: .; CDR3: CASRPNRVRGYTF; DNA: TGTGCCAGCAGACCAAATAGGGTGAGAGGCTACACCTTC
D: .; J: TRBJ1-2; V: TRBV6-5; size: .; CDR3: CASSRGHYGYTF; DNA: TGTGCCAGCAGCCGGGGTCACTATGGCTACACCTTC
D: .; J: TRBJ1-2; V: TRBV19; size: .; CDR3: CASSISAVYGYTF; DNA: TGTGCCAGTAGTATTTCGGCAGTCTATGGCTACACCTTC
D: .; J: TRBJ1-2; V: TRBV6-5; size: .; CDR3: CASGGPLYHGYTF; DNA: TGTGCCAGCGGCGGCCCTCTCTATCATGGCTACACCTTC
D: TRBD1; J: TRBJ1-2; V: TRBV27; size: .; CDR3: CASRGGANRYTF; DNA: TGTGCCAGCAGAGGGGGCGCAAACCGCTACACCTTC
D: .; J: TRBJ1-1; V: TRBV11-1; size: .; CDR3: CASSLGPGRLAEAFF; DNA: TGTGCCAGCAGCCTCGGACCAGGCCGGCTCGCTGAAGCTTTCTTT
D: TRBD1; J: TRBJ1-3; V: TRBV9; size: .; CDR3: CASSVESGGYGNTIYF; DNA: TGTGCCAGCAGCGTAGAATCAGGGGGCTACGGAAACACCATATATTTT
D: .; J: TRBJ1-4; V: TRBV3-1/TRBV3-2; size: .; CDR3: CASSRFLSSVPSNEKLFF; DNA: TGTGCCAGCAGCCGTTTTCTTTCCTCCGTACCGTCTAATGAAAAACTGTTTTTT
D: .; J: TRBJ1-2; V: TRBV30; size: .; CDR3: CAWSGNPGPPLSVNYGYTF; DNA: TGTGCCTGGAGTGGGAACCCCGGGCCCCCACTCTCCGTTAACTATGGCTACACCTTC
D: .; J: TRBJ2-2; V: TRBV12-3/TRBV12-4; size: .; CDR3: CASSLRNTGELFF; DNA: TGTGCCAGCAGTTTGAGGAACACCGGGGAGCTGTTTTTT
D: .; J: TRBJ2-1; V: TRBV5-1; size: .; CDR3: CASSLEVGPHNEQFF; DNA: TGCGCCAGCAGCTTGGAGGTGGGGCCCCACAATGAGCAGTTCTTC
D: TRBD1; J: TRBJ1-1; V: TRBV10-3; size: .; CDR3: CAISDGDRGRTEAFF; DNA: TGTGCCATCAGTGATGGGGACAGGGGTAGGACTGAAGCTTTCTTT
D: .; J: TRBJ2-6; V: TRBV7-3; size: .; CDR3: CASSLPQVPGANVLTF; DNA: TGTGCCAGCAGCTTACCGCAGGTCCCTGGGGCCAACGTCCTGACTTTC
D: .; J: TRBJ2-7; V: TRBV28; size: .; CDR3: CASSGTETRYEQYF; DNA: TGTGCCAGCAGTGGGACGGAGACAAGGTACGAGCAGTACTTC
D: .; J: TRBJ1-1; V: TRBV10-3; size: .; CDR3: CAIRLQETNTEAFF; DNA: TGTGCCATCAGATTACAGGAGACAAACACTGAAGCTTTCTTT
D: TRBD1; J: TRBJ2-3; V: TRBV9; size: .; CDR3: CASSAGTGRTDTQYF; DNA: TGTGCCAGCAGCGCCGGGACAGGCCGAACAGATACGCAGTATTTT
D: TRBD2; J: TRBJ2-1; V: TRBV27; size: once; CDR3: CASATSSGGANEQFF; DNA: TGTGCCAGCGCGACGTCGAGCGGGGGGGCCAATGAGCAGTTCTTC
D: .; J: TRBJ1-2; V: TRBV6-5; size: .; CDR3: CASSYSNRNYGYTF; DNA: TGTGCCAGCAGTTACTCGAACAGGAACTATGGCTACACCTTC
D: .; J: TRBJ1-5; V: TRBV5-4; size: .; CDR3: CASSLGPTTIPRPQHF; DNA: TGTGCCAGCAGCTTGGGTCCGACGACGATTCCCCGGCCCCAGCATTTT
D: TRBD2; J: TRBJ2-1; V: TRBV6-1; size: .; CDR3: CASTKRGGSYNEQFF; DNA: TGTGCCAGCACGAAGCGGGGGGGTTCCTACAATGAGCAGTTCTTC
D: .; J: TRBJ1-1; V: TRBV15; size: .; CDR3: CATSREDTNTEAFF; DNA: TGTGCCACCAGCAGGGAGGACACGAACACTGAAGCTTTCTTT
D: TRBD2; J: TRBJ2-3; V: TRBV4-1; size: .; CDR3: CASSQTGTSGGLDTQYF; DNA: TGCGCCAGCAGCCAAACCGGGACTAGCGGGGGGTTAGATACGCAGTATTTT
D: .; J: TRBJ1-4; V: TRBV9; size: .; CDR3: CASSVGRDGPANEKLFF; DNA: TGTGCCAGCAGCGTAGGGAGGGACGGCCCAGCTAATGAAAAACTGTTTTTT
D: TRBD1; J: TRBJ1-4; V: TRBV3-1/TRBV3-2; size: .; CDR3: CASSHGQGTNEKLFF; DNA: TGTGCCAGCAGCCATGGACAGGGGACTAATGAAAAACTGTTTTTT
D: TRBD1; J: TRBJ1-5; V: TRBV6-6; size: .; CDR3: CASSSGQGVGQPQHF; DNA: TGTGCCAGCAGCTCGGGACAGGGGGTGGGTCAGCCCCAGCATTTT
D: .; J: TRBJ2-7; V: TRBV12-2; size: .; CDR3: CASRLGRGYEQYF; DNA: TGTGCAAGTCGCTTAGGCAGGGGCTACGAGCAGTACTTC